The T cell receptor beta chain under discussion was sequenced for a study of cytomegalovirus exposure and HLA in healthy donors (dated 2017 in TCRdb). Context from the whole study: An earlier analysis of roughly 500 of the donors reported 276 Gb of sequence data and 117 million unique TCR beta sequences obtained from about 180 million T cells. An early release covering just under 650 HLA-typed donors comprised about 290 gigabases of sequencing data and approximately 85 million unique TCR sequences. The genetic ancestry cluster associated with self-reported Caucasian donors included 81% of the roughly 400 genotyped donors. The study aimed to test whether cataloging public T cell receptors could reveal signatures of past pathogen exposure. The study profiled the T cell repertoires of around 700 subjects by immunosequencing and related them to cytomegalovirus serostatus. A separate validation cohort of roughly 120 different subjects was used in addition to the 666-subject first cohort. High-throughput TCR immunosequencing, statistical association of individual TCRs with disease status, and machine learning were combined to predict cytomegalovirus infection status. To study patterns of TCR occurrence, a later analysis re-analyzed previously published TCR beta repertoires from around 670 donors and added high-resolution HLA genotyping. The later analysis used no new phenotypic data to find candidate immune exposures, relying instead on TCR beta sequences and their occurrence across donors. An earlier analysis of several hundred of the donors used high-throughput TCR beta sequencing to judge whether each TCR beta V gene segment behaved as functional or pseudogenic. Donor age, sex, ethnicity and CMV serostatus were compiled alongside the repertoire data. A later genetic analysis took genome-wide SNP genotypes for about 55% of the 666 donors and used that subset as a discovery cohort. Every repertoire in the discovery cohort had been generated on one and the same sequencing platform. HLA typing covered class I and class II loci at four-digit resolution. Typing coverage differed by locus: A, B, C, DRB1 and DQB1 were typed in roughly 629-640 donors, DQA1 in 500 to 550, DPA1 in 600 to 610, and DPB1 in just under 490. Roughly 5 DR-DQ haplotypes were treated as single units for association and clustering because of strong linkage in the cohort. On average, roughly 240,000 unique TCR beta nucleotide sequences were sequenced per donor among a few hundred genotyped donors of the cohort, with roughly 18% of those sequences being non-productive. The full study reports these points: Correlated functional status among segregating V segments might reflect linkage disequilibrium, but an unknown experimental factor could not be ruled out. An earlier analysis of approximately 590 of the donors showed that most TCR beta V segments appeared in productive rearrangements either about 87% or about 30% of the time, which broadly matched IMGT annotations. According to a later analysis, parvovirus B19, influenza, CMV and Epstein-Barr virus appeared linked to several top co-occurrence clusters. The only immune exposure information available for the cohort was CMV serostatus. In a later genetic analysis, a missense DCLRE1C variant was associated with V-gene and J-gene trimming of TCR beta chains, and the association was replicated in an independent cohort. Roughly uniform sequencing depth across donors was assumed in presence/absence analyses, although this assumption may not hold. Roughly 15 rarely observed V segments, including chromosome 9 orphons, were excluded from the earlier analysis of about 500 of the donors because counts were too low. In vitro tests confirmed that a few of the cytomegalovirus-associated TCR beta chains recognize cytomegalovirus antigens. Because HLA typing was unavailable for some donors at each locus, only the typed subset was used in association tests. The sequencing pipeline was judged likely to have produced a cluster of highly shared sequence variants as a technical artifact. A later analysis found that most CMV-associated TCR beta chains appeared HLA-restricted, with HLA associations seemingly driven largely by CMV exposure. The study listed 164 TCR beta chains as associated with cytomegalovirus. Cytomegalovirus status was reported to be diagnosed by the classifier with high specificity and sensitivity in both the original and validation cohorts. The authors suggested that the approach could potentially be generalized to other disease states and immunological phenotypes. Most TCR sequences were seen in very few donors, while some public TCRs were found in many individuals. Only TCR beta chains were sequenced in this cohort, and the absence of alpha or paired-chain data limited detectable features. In a later analysis, HLA-associated TCR beta chains showed more clonal expansion and lower generation probabilities than non-associated chains that were equally common. In a later analysis, around 17,000 TCR beta sequences were associated with specific HLA alleles at a false discovery rate of 0.05. A later analysis found that TCR association rates varied across HLA loci, with DRB1 alleles showing the most associated TCRs and HLA-C alleles the fewest. When HLA alleles, especially DR and DQ, strongly co-occurred, TCR associations were difficult to assign to individual alleles. A further reported finding was that TCR beta sequences accurately predicted the HLA-A and HLA-B alleles for most subjects in the first cohort. A later genetic analysis reported fewer N-insertions in productive TCRs among donors in an Asian-associated ancestry cluster than the 666-donor mean. The 87-base-pair reads could not distinguish some IMGT-functional V segments, including TRBV6-2 and TRBV6-3, so those segments were excluded.

The cohort consisted of some 730 healthy bone marrow donors. All cohort members were sampled while nominally healthy, although unrecorded immune exposures were likely present. The donor was CMV seropositive and belonged to the group of about 290 seropositive cohort members. Each donor provided a peripheral blood sample, and peripheral blood mononuclear cells were used for TCR beta sequencing. The Qiagen DNeasy Blood Extraction Kit was used to extract genomic DNA from the blood cell samples. A remark on this clone: The clone's antigen remains unknown. There are no base qualities to consult, and no much larger clone falls within one base.

CDR1 is given as MNHEY and CDR2 as SMNVEV, both from the germline V gene (reference sequence). From V the trimming removes 2 bases and from J it removes 0 bases, while the gene matches leave 7 bases of the junction unaccounted for. The CDR3 spans 17 residues, from the cysteine through the phenylalanine. The entry retains the CDR3 DNA only, 51 bases that are in frame from base 1. Library prep was done by the immunoSEQ multiplex PCR assay. A mixture of 60 forward primers for TCR Vbeta segments and 13 reverse primers for TCR Jbeta segments was used in the multiplex PCR. The CDR3 region of rearranged TCR beta genes was amplified from genomic DNA with a multiplex PCR assay. The amplified TCR beta libraries were sequenced on the Illumina HiSeq System as 87-base-pair reads. The original pipeline was this. A later analysis tallied around 87 million unique TCR beta chains across the 610 or so repertoires, and approximately 12 million of those chains were shared by two or more donors. Raw reads were error-corrected and collapsed into unique sequences by a nearest-neighbor algorithm in which closely related sequences were merged to remove PCR and sequencing errors. V, D and J gene segments were assigned by aligning CDR3 sequences to IMGT reference sequences. For a sequence to be retained, a match of at least six nucleotides was required to both a V gene segment and a J gene segment. Rearrangements were classified as productive when the CDR3 lacked stop codons and remained in frame with V and J, and all other rearrangements were classified as non-productive. Following IMGT convention, CDR3 was defined as the stretch from the second conserved V-encoded cysteine up to the conserved J-encoded phenylalanine. In an earlier analysis of approximately 590 of the donors, sequences lacking an unambiguous match to a single V gene segment were excluded. In an earlier analysis of almost 600 of the donors, a V segment was called functional when productive rearrangements were above 56.7%, and segregating when the standard deviation between donors exceeded 5%. A statistical classification framework was built for diagnosing cytomegalovirus status from the catalog of TCR beta chain sequences. In a later analysis, V and J genes were assigned by comparing TCR nucleotide sequences against IMGT/GENE-DB human TR gene sequences. The TCRdist pipeline was used in a later analysis to assign CDR3 sequences and most-parsimonious VDJ recombination scenarios. A later analysis defined each TCR beta chain by its CDR3 amino acid sequence plus V-gene family, and excluded reads lacking a unique V-gene family. A later analysis removed 500 to 600 highly shared, low-generation-probability nucleotide sequences to deal with suspected cross-contamination and a sequencing artifact. For each public chain, a later analysis derived a clonal expansion index from normalized ranks of inferred template counts within each repertoire. In a later analysis, generation probabilities were computed using a VDJ recombination model fitted to out-of-frame rearrangements, and the results were checked against IGoR. Hypergeometric tests were used in a later analysis to score TCR-TCR, TCR-HLA and TCR-CMV co-occurrence, with a repertoire-size bias correction applied to the TCR pairs. To estimate false discovery rates, a later analysis permuted the HLA or CMV assignments 20 times. In a later analysis, co-occurring TCRs were grouped with DBSCAN, and TCRdist sequence similarity was added when clustering was performed within HLA-allele-positive subsets. Repertoires with fewer than 30,000 or more than 120,000 public chains, plus five repertoires with anomalous nucleotide sharing, were excluded from co-occurrence clustering. What TCRdb holds here is the immuneACCESS table cut down to in-frame rearrangements. Part of the clones is not present; checked against another copy, under half of the missing clones reflect an unresolved V gene, and the others are unexplained. Clone size and the V and J calls come from that table; the DNA yielded D and trimming. The sample yields 130,000 to 150,000 clones; about four fifths were counted once. About 5.6% of the sample rests with the top ten.

Sequenced input: PBMCs. The sequence joins TRBV27 to TRBJ2-1, and 7 junction bases match TRBD2. The origin of this receptor is a man aged 25 to 40 in good health and CMV-seropositive. The sequenced DNA: TGTGCCAGCAGTTTAATTCTCTTAGCGGGCTCCTACAATGAGCAGTTCTTC. It is translated as CASSLILLAGSYNEQFF.